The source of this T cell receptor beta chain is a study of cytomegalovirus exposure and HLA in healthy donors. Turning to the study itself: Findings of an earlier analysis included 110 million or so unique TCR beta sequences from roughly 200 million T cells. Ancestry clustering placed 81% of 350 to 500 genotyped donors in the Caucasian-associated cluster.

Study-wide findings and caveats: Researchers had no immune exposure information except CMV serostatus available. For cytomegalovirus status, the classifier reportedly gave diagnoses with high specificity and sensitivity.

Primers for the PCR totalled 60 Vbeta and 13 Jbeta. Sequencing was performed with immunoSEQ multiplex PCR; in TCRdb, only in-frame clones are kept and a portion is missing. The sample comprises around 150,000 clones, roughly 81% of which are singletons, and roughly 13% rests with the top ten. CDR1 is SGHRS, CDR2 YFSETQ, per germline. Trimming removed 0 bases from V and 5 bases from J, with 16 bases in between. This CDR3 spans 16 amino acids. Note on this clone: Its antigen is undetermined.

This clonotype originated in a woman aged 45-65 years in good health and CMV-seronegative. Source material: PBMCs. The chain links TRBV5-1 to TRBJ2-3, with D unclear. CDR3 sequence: CASSLEFTVSGDTQYF. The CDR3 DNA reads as TGCGCCAGCAGCTTGGAGTTCACCGTGAGTGGAGATACGCAGTATTTT.